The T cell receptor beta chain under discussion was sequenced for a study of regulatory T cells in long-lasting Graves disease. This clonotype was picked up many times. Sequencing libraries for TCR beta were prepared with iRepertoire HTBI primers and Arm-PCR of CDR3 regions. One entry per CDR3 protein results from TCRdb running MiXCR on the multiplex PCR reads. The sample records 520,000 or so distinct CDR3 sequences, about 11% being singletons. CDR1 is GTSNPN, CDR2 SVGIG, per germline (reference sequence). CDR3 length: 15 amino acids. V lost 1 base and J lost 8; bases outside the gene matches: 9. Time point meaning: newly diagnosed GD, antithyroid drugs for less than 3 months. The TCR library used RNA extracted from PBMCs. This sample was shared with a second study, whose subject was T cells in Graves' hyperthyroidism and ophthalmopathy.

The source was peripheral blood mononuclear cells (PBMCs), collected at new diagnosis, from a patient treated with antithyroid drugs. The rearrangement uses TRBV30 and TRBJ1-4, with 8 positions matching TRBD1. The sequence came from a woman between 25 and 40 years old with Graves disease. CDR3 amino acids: CAWSGGAGGQEKLFF. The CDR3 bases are TGTGCCTGGAGTGGAGGGGCAGGGGGCCAGGAAAAACTGTTTTTT.